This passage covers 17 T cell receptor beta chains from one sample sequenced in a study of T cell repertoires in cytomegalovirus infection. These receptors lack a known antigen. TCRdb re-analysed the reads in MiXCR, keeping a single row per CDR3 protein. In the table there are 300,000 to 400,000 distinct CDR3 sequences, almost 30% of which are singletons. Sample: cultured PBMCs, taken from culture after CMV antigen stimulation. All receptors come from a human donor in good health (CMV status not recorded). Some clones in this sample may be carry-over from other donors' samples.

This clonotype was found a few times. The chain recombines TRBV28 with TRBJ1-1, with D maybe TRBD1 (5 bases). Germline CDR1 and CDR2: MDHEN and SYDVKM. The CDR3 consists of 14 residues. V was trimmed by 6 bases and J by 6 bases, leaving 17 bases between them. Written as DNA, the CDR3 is TGTGCCAGCAGCCCCGCAGGGCCGGGGGCTGAAGCTTTCTTT. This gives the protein CASSPAGPGAEAFF.

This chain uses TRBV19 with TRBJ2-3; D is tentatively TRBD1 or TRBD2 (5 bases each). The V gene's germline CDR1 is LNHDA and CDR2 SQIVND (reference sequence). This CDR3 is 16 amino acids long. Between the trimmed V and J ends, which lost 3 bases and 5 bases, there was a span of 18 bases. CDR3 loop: CASSIKSTRDGDTQYF. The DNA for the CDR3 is TGTGCCAGTAGTATTAAGTCAACCAGGGACGGAGATACGCAGTATTTT.

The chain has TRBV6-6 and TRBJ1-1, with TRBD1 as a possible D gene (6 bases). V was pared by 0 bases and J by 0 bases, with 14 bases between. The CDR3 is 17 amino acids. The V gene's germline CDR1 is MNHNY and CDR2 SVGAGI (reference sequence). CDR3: CASSYSRGGSMNTEAFF. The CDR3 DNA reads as TGTGCCAGCAGTTACTCGAGGGGGGGATCAATGAACACTGAAGCTTTCTTT.

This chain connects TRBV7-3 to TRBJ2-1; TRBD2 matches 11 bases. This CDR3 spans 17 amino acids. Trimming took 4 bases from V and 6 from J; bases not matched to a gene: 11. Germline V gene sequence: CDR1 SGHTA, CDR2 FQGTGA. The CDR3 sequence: CASSSLYLAGGSNEQFF. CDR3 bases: TGTGCCAGCAGCTCCCTTTACCTAGCGGGAGGATCCAATGAGCAGTTCTTC.

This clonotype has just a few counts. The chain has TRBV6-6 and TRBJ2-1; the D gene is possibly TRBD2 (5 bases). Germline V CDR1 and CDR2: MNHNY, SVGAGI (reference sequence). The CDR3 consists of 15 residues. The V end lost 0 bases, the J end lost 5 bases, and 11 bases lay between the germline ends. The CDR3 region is CASSYSPGLNNEQFF. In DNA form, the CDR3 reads TGTGCCAGCAGTTACTCCCCTGGACTTAACAATGAGCAGTTCTTC.

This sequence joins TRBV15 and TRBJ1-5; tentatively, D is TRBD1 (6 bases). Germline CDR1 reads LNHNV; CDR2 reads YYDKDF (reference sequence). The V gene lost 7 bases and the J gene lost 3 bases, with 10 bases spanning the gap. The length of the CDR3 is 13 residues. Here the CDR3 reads CATTGGFNQPQHF. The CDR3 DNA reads TGTGCCACCACGGGGGGCTTCAATCAGCCCCAGCATTTT.

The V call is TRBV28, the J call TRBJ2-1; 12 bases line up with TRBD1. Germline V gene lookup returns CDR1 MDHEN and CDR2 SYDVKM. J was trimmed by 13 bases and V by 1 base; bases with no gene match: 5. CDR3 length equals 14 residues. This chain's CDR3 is CASSLSGTGGGQFF. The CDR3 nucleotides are TGTGCCAGCAGTTTATCGGGGACAGGGGGCGGTCAGTTCTTC. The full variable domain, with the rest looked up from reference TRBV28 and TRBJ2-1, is DVKVTQSSRYLVKRTGEKVFLECVQDMDHENMFWYRQDPGLGLRLIYFSYDVKMKEKGDIPEGYSVSREKKERFSLILESASTNQTSMYLCASSLSGTGGGQFFGPGTRLTVL.

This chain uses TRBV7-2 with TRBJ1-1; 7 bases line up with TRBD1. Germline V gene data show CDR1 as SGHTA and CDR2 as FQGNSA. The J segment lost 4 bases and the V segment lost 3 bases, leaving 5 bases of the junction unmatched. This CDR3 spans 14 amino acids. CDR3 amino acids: CASSFREGATEAFF. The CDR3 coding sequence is TGTGCCAGCAGCTTTAGGGAGGGGGCCACTGAAGCTTTCTTT.

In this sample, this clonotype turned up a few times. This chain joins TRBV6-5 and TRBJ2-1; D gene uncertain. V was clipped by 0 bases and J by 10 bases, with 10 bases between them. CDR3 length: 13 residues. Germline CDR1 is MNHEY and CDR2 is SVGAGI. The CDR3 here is CASSYSKDLEQFF. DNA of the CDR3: TGTGCCAGCAGTTACTCGAAAGATTTAGAGCAGTTCTTC.

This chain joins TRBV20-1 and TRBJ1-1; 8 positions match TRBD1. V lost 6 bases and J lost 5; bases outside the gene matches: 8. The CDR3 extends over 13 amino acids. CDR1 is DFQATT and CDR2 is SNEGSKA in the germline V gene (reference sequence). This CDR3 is CSADRGGETEAFF. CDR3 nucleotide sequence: TGCAGTGCAGACAGGGGAGGGGAAACTGAAGCTTTCTTT.

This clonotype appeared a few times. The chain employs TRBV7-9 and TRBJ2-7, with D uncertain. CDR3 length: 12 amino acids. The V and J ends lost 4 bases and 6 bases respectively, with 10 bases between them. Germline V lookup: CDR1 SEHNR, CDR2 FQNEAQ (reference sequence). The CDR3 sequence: CASSSPAGEQYF. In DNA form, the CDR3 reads TGTGCCAGCAGCTCTCCCGCCGGCGAGCAGTACTTC.

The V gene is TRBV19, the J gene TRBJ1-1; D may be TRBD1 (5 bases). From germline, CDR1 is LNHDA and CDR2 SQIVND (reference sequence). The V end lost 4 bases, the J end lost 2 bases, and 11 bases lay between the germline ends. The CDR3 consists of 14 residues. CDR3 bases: TGTGCCAGTAGTACGGGGCAATTCAACACTGAAGCTTTCTTT. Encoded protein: CASSTGQFNTEAFF.

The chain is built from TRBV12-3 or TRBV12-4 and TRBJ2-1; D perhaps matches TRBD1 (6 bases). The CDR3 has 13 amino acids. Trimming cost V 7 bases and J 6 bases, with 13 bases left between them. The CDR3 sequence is CASNLRQVNEQFF. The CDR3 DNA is TGTGCCAGCAACTTGAGACAGGTCAATGAGCAGTTCTTC.

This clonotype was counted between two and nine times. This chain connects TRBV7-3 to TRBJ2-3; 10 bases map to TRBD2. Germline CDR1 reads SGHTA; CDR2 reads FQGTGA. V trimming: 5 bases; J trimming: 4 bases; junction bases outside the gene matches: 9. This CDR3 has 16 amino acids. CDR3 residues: CASSPQSGGGADTQYF. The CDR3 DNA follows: TGTGCCAGCAGCCCTCAAAGCGGGGGGGGCGCAGATACGCAGTATTTT. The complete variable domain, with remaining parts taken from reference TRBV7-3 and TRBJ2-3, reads GAGVSQTPSNKVTEKGKYVELRCDPISGHTALYWYRQSLGQGPEFLIYFQGTGAADDSGLPNDRFFAVRPEGSVSTLKIQRTERGDSAVYLCASSPQSGGGADTQYFGPGTRLTVL.

CDR3 sequence reads: CAISEEEVPGEQYF. The CDR3, as DNA: TGTGCCATCAGTGAGGAGGAGGTCCCGGGGGAGCAGTACTTC. The chain uses TRBV10-3 and TRBJ2-7; D is perhaps TRBD2 (5 bases). The CDR3 runs 14 residues. Germline V lookup: CDR1 ENHRY, CDR2 SYGVKD. Trimming pared 2 bases from V and 7 bases from J, leaving 15 bases between.

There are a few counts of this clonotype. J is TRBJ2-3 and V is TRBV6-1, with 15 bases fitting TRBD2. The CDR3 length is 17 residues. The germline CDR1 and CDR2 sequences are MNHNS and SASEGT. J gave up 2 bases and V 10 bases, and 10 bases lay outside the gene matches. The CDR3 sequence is CATKGLAGGPFTDTQYF. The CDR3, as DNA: TGTGCCACAAAAGGACTAGCGGGAGGGCCCTTCACAGATACGCAGTATTTT.

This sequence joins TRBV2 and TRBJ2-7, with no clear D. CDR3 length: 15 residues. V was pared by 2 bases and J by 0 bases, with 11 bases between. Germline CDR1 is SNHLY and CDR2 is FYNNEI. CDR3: CASSESSDFSYEQYF. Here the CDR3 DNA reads TGTGCCAGCAGTGAAAGCTCAGACTTCTCCTACGAGCAGTACTTC.